These T cell receptor beta chains were read from a single sample in a study of somatic mutations in cytotoxic T cells in rheumatoid arthritis. Sequenced by immunoSEQ multiplex PCR; TCRdb stores in-frame clones only, minus some. Of under 20,000 clones in the sample, approximately 81% are singletons; the top ten hold around 6.9%. The specimen was CD8+ T cells sorted from blood. Receptor source: a woman aged 35 to 49 with rheumatoid arthritis. CDR3s include the opening cysteine and the closing phenylalanine or tryptophan. Each record gives: clone size, D gene, V gene, J gene, CDR3 protein, CDR3 DNA. D genes are given only for firm matches. Part of the rows lack a size; the others show once, few, many or a class for expanded clones.

clone_size: NA
d_call: TRBD1
v_call: TRBV4-1
j_call: TRBJ2-6
cdr3_aa: CASSQEGDRYSGANVLTF
cdr3_nt: TGCGCCAGCAGCCAAGAAGGGGACAGGTACTCTGGGGCCAACGTCCTGACTTTC

clone_size: NA
d_call: TRBD1
v_call: TRBV5-8
j_call: TRBJ2-3
cdr3_aa: CASSPRDREPDTQYF
cdr3_nt: TGTGCCAGCAGCCCTCGGGACAGGGAGCCTGATACGCAGTATTTT

clone_size: NA
d_call: TRBD2
v_call: TRBV9
j_call: TRBJ2-1
cdr3_aa: CASSDRTSGTNEQFF
cdr3_nt: TGTGCCAGCAGCGACCGGACTAGCGGAACCAATGAGCAGTTCTTC

clone_size: NA
d_call: NA
v_call: TRBV30
j_call: TRBJ1-2
cdr3_aa: CAWRGGAYGYTF
cdr3_nt: TGTGCCTGGAGAGGGGGGGCCTATGGCTACACCTTC

clone_size: NA
d_call: NA
v_call: TRBV19
j_call: TRBJ1-5
cdr3_aa: CASSIIPSEAGQPQHF
cdr3_nt: TGTGCCAGTAGTATAATCCCATCCGAAGCGGGTCAGCCCCAGCATTTT

clone_size: NA
d_call: NA
v_call: TRBV9
j_call: TRBJ2-3
cdr3_aa: CASSVAGGGTADTQYF
cdr3_nt: TGTGCCAGCAGCGTAGCGGGAGGGGGCACGGCGGATACGCAGTATTTT

clone_size: NA
d_call: TRBD1
v_call: TRBV6-4
j_call: TRBJ2-4
cdr3_aa: CASPTGGDKNIQYF
cdr3_nt: TGTGCCAGCCCGACAGGGGGGGACAAAAACATTCAGTACTTC

clone_size: NA
d_call: NA
v_call: TRBV7-7
j_call: TRBJ2-1
cdr3_aa: CASSLGGADNEQFF
cdr3_nt: TGTGCCAGCAGCTTAGGCGGGGCCGACAATGAGCAGTTCTTC

clone_size: NA
d_call: TRBD1
v_call: TRBV19
j_call: TRBJ2-7
cdr3_aa: CASKARQGGEQYF
cdr3_nt: TGTGCCAGTAAAGCGAGACAGGGGGGGGAGCAGTACTTC

clone_size: NA
d_call: NA
v_call: TRBV5-6
j_call: TRBJ2-2
cdr3_aa: CASSPGGQGAIGELFF
cdr3_nt: TGTGCCAGCAGCCCGGGAGGCCAGGGGGCAATCGGGGAGCTGTTTTTT

clone_size: NA
d_call: TRBD2
v_call: TRBV6-1
j_call: TRBJ2-7
cdr3_aa: CASSEEGGGPNYEQYF
cdr3_nt: TGTGCCAGCAGTGAAGAGGGCGGGGGGCCTAACTACGAGCAGTACTTC

clone_size: NA
d_call: NA
v_call: TRBV13
j_call: TRBJ2-7
cdr3_aa: CASSRRGALEQYF
cdr3_nt: TGTGCCAGCAGCCGCAGGGGGGCGCTTGAGCAGTACTTC

clone_size: few
d_call: NA
v_call: TRBV25-1
j_call: TRBJ1-2
cdr3_aa: CASSEYFTGSYGYTF
cdr3_nt: TGTGCCAGCAGTGAATATTTTACAGGAAGCTATGGCTACACCTTC

clone_size: NA
d_call: NA
v_call: TRBV28
j_call: TRBJ2-7
cdr3_aa: CASSFQTDSLNYEQYF
cdr3_nt: TGTGCCAGCAGTTTCCAAACGGACTCCCTCAACTACGAGCAGTACTTC

clone_size: NA
d_call: NA
v_call: TRBV6-6
j_call: TRBJ2-2
cdr3_aa: CASTLRDNTGELFF
cdr3_nt: TGTGCCAGCACCCTGAGGGATAACACCGGGGAGCTGTTTTTT

clone_size: NA
d_call: TRBD2
v_call: TRBV6-1
j_call: TRBJ2-5
cdr3_aa: CASSETWGGGETQYF
cdr3_nt: TGTGCCAGCAGTGAAACCTGGGGGGGAGGAGAGACCCAGTACTTC

clone_size: NA
d_call: NA
v_call: TRBV9
j_call: TRBJ2-1
cdr3_aa: CASSVVGGAYNEQFF
cdr3_nt: TGTGCCAGCAGCGTAGTAGGGGGGGCCTACAATGAGCAGTTCTTC

clone_size: few
d_call: TRBD1
v_call: TRBV5-1
j_call: TRBJ1-1
cdr3_aa: CASSSPRDRAGDTEAFF
cdr3_nt: TGCGCCAGCAGCTCGCCTAGGGACAGGGCCGGGGACACTGAAGCTTTCTTT

clone_size: NA
d_call: NA
v_call: TRBV5-5
j_call: TRBJ2-7
cdr3_aa: CASSLVRQVGSGWQYF
cdr3_nt: TGTGCCAGCAGCTTGGTGCGACAGGTGGGCTCGGGATGGCAGTACTTC

clone_size: NA
d_call: NA
v_call: TRBV6-5
j_call: TRBJ2-7
cdr3_aa: CASSSGAYEQYF
cdr3_nt: TGTGCCAGCAGTTCTGGGGCTTACGAGCAGTACTTC

clone_size: NA
d_call: TRBD2
v_call: TRBV2
j_call: TRBJ2-5
cdr3_aa: CASREPLAGAQETQYF
cdr3_nt: TGTGCCAGCAGAGAGCCCCTAGCGGGGGCCCAAGAGACCCAGTACTTC

clone_size: NA
d_call: NA
v_call: TRBV7-9
j_call: TRBJ2-1
cdr3_aa: CASSQDSPNFSYNEQFF
cdr3_nt: TGTGCCAGCAGTCAGGACAGTCCCAACTTTTCCTACAATGAGCAGTTCTTC